The rows below give T cell receptor beta chains drawn from one sample of a study of cytomegalovirus exposure and HLA in healthy donors. Here immunoSEQ multiplex PCR was the method, and the copy in TCRdb shows in-frame clones only, minus some. The profile shows 60,000 to 70,000 clones, over 60% of them singletons. Material: PBMCs. All receptors derive from a woman aged 50 to 65 in good health and CMV-seronegative. CDR3s include the opening cysteine and the closing phenylalanine or tryptophan. The D gene is left open where the match is weak. Expanded clones are given a class, and other clones once, few, many or no size at all.

-	TRBV9	16	TRBJ2-7	TRBD2	CASSVASGTSYYEQYF	TGTGCCAGCAGCGTAGCGAGCGGGACTAGCTACTACGAGCAGTACTTC
-	TRBV7-2	19	TRBJ2-1	TRBD2	CASSLAYGGTSGSFNEQFF	TGTGCCAGCAGCTTAGCATACGGGGGGACTAGCGGGAGTTTCAATGAGCAGTTCTTC
-	TRBV7-9	16	TRBJ2-3	-	CASSPRLPSGTDTQYF	TGTGCCAGCAGCCCTCGACTACCGTCGGGGACAGATACGCAGTATTTT
-	TRBV2	12	TRBJ2-7	-	CASSGGRFPVYF	TGTGCCAGCAGTGGTGGCCGATTCCCAGTTTACTTC
few	TRBV19	14	TRBJ2-1	TRBD2	CASRLAGGYNEQFF	TGTGCCAGCAGACTAGCGGGAGGGTACAATGAGCAGTTCTTC
-	TRBV6-4	15	TRBJ2-3	-	CASSDKGGSTDTQYF	TGTGCCAGCAGTGACAAGGGGGGGAGCACAGATACGCAGTATTTT
-	TRBV7-2	11	TRBJ2-1	-	CASSPYNEQFF	TGTGCCAGCAGCCCTTACAATGAGCAGTTCTTC
-	TRBV5-6	15	TRBJ2-3	-	CASSWGGLLEYTQYF	TGTGCCAGCAGCTGGGGGGGCCTGTTAGAGTATACGCAGTATTTT
few	TRBV18	12	TRBJ2-7	-	CASSEGGYEQYF	TGTGCCAGCTCAGAAGGGGGCTACGAGCAGTACTTC
few	TRBV29-1	12	TRBJ2-5	-	CSVSDDKETQYF	TGCAGCGTTTCTGATGACAAAGAGACCCAGTACTTC
-	TRBV9	19	TRBJ2-1	TRBD2	CASSVGGGPGTSGYNEQFF	TGTGCCAGCAGCGTAGGAGGGGGGCCCGGGACTAGCGGTTACAATGAGCAGTTCTTC
-	TRBV4-1	16	TRBJ2-7	-	CASSQDGITGFYEQYF	TGCGCCAGCAGCCAAGATGGCATAACAGGGTTCTACGAGCAGTACTTC
-	TRBV5-4	15	TRBJ1-4	TRBD1	CASSSSDRVHEKLFF	TGTGCCAGCAGCTCTTCGGACAGGGTTCATGAAAAACTGTTTTTT